The 5 T cell receptor beta chains given below trace back to one sample, sequenced in a study of blood T cell repertoires in COVID-19. Libraries were prepared by immunoSEQ multiplex PCR; TCRdb keeps only in-frame clonotypes and omits some of them. This table has around 140,000 clones, around 89% appearing once. Sequenced: peripheral blood. These receptors originate from a man over 45 with active or convalescent COVID-19.

The V gene is TRBV7-2, the J gene TRBJ1-1; tentative D call: TRBD1 (5 bases). The germline gives CDR1 SGHTA, CDR2 FQGNSA. Between the trimmed V and J ends, which lost 2 bases and 8 bases, there was a span of 15 bases. This CDR3 has 14 amino acids. This chain's CDR3 is CASSLLTDAREAFF. CDR3 in DNA: TGTGCCAGCAGCTTATTGACAGACGCGAGGGAAGCTTTCTTT.

The chain uses TRBV12-5 and TRBJ1-2, with TRBD1 as a possible D gene (5 bases). In germline, CDR1 is LGHNT, CDR2 FRNRAP. The germline V and J ends were trimmed by 6 bases and 5 bases, with 16 bases remaining between them. The CDR3 is 14 amino acids. Here the CDR3 reads CASGISGAQYGYTF. In DNA, the CDR3 is TGTGCTAGTGGCATCTCTGGGGCACAATATGGCTACACCTTC.

The V gene is TRBV23-1, the J gene TRBJ1-6; D remains unclear. TRBV23-1 is an open reading frame whose function is uncertain. The V end was cut by 7 bases, the J end by 7 bases, with 14 bases between. The CDR3 has 14 amino acids. CDR3 DNA sequence: TGCGCCAGCAACCAGTCCCTTACCAATTCACCCCTCCACTTT. Its translation is CASNQSLTNSPLHF.

V is TRBV7-9 and J is TRBJ2-5; 11 nucleotides match TRBD2. Looked up from germline, CDR1 is SEHNR and CDR2 is FQNEAQ (reference sequence). V gave up 4 bases and J gave up 0 bases; unmatched junction bases: 4. CDR3 size: 16 residues. CDR3 protein: CASSSGLAAYQETQYF. DNA of the CDR3: TGTGCCAGCAGCTCGGGACTAGCGGCCTACCAAGAGACCCAGTACTTC.

This chain connects TRBV30 to TRBJ1-5, with D perhaps TRBD1 (5 bases). V lost 2 bases and J lost 1, with 6 bases in between. This CDR3 is 13 amino acids long. Germline-derived CDR1 and CDR2 are GTSNPN and SVGIG (reference sequence). The CDR3 coding sequence is TGTGCCTGGAGTAGGGGAAGCAATCAGCCCCAGCATTTT. Its translation is CAWSRGSNQPQHF.